This T cell receptor beta chain was captured in a study of cytomegalovirus exposure and HLA in healthy donors. Study context: Falling in the Caucasian-associated ancestry cluster were roughly 86% of under 450 genotyped donors.

PCR was performed using 60 Vbeta and 13 Jbeta primers. Assay used: immunoSEQ multiplex PCR; TCRdb lists only in-frame clones, some missing. This sample yields approximately 110,000 clones, of which 15% are seen a single time; 1.9% belongs to the top ten. This CDR3 spans 13 amino acids. V was clipped by 8 bases and J by 4 bases, with 15 bases between them. CDR1 MDHEN and CDR2 SYDVKM come from the germline V gene. This clone came up a few times. What was sequenced was PBMCs. The chain has TRBV28 and TRBJ2-7; tentatively, D is TRBD2 (6 bases). The TCR was taken from a woman between 18 and 30 years old in good health and CMV-seronegative. The CDR3 bases are TGTGCCAGCTTTCCCGGGGGTCGGTACGAGCAGTACTTC. Encoded protein: CASFPGGRYEQYF.